The 5 T cell receptor beta chains below come from one sample, sequenced in a study of cytomegalovirus exposure and HLA in healthy donors. Primers included in the PCR were 60 Vbeta and 13 Jbeta primers. Assay: immunoSEQ multiplex PCR; the TCRdb copy retains only in-frame clones and omits some. The sample shows some 130,000 clones, 79% of them seen only once. Material for sequencing was PBMCs. The receptors stem from a young man in good health and CMV-seronegative.

The gene calls are TRBV18 and TRBJ2-3; D gene uncertain. The V end lost 3 bases, the J end lost 3 bases, and 7 bases lay between the germline ends. The germline CDR1 and CDR2 sequences are KGHSH and LQKENI. The CDR3 runs 13 residues. The CDR3 DNA reads as TGTGCCAGCTCACCGAGGCGAACAGATACGCAGTATTTT. This sequence encodes CASSPRRTDTQYF.

This clone was counted a single time. J is TRBJ2-5 and V is TRBV7-9; 9 bases align to TRBD2. CDR1 SEHNR and CDR2 FQNEAQ come from the germline V gene (reference sequence). V was clipped by 5 bases and J by 1 base; unmatched bases: 8. This CDR3 comprises 16 residues. The CDR3 loop reads CASSPRGSGGQETQYF. The CDR3 region has the DNA TGTGCCAGCAGCCCCCGGGGTAGCGGGGGCCAAGAGACCCAGTACTTC.

The chain carries TRBV7-2 and TRBJ2-3, with a possible D match to TRBD2 (5 bases). V lost 3 bases and J lost 6, with 22 bases in between. The length of the CDR3 is 17 residues. CDR1 and CDR2 (germline): SGHTA, FQGNSA. Here the CDR3 DNA reads TGTGCCAGCAGCTTGCGGTCAGCGCGACTATTATGGGATACGCAGTATTTT. Its protein is CASSLRSARLLWDTQYF.

This chain links TRBV25-1 with TRBJ1-2; 8 nucleotides agree with TRBD1. The germline V gene has CDR1 MGHDK and CDR2 SYGVNS. V dropped 3 bases and J dropped 6; count of bases not matched to a gene: 6. CDR3 length: 14 residues. CDR3 nucleotides: TGTGCCAGCAGTGACACGGACAGGGATCATGGCTACACCTTC. Protein: CASSDTDRDHGYTF.

This chain connects TRBV7-9 to TRBJ1-2; 7 positions agree with TRBD1. V trimming: 4 bases; J trimming: 2 bases; junction bases outside the gene matches: 10. The germline V gene has CDR1 SEHNR and CDR2 FQNEAQ (reference sequence). The CDR3 length is 16 residues. Here the CDR3 DNA reads TGTGCCAGCAGCTCTGACAGGGATTGGAGGAACTATGGCTACACCTTC. This codes for CASSSDRDWRNYGYTF. Drawing the rest from reference TRBV7-9 and TRBJ1-2, the complete variable domain is DTGVSQNPRHKITKRGQNVTFRCDPISEHNRLYWYRQTLGQGPEFLTYFQNEAQLEKSRLLSDRFSAERPKGSFSTLEIQRTEQGDSAMYLCASSSDRDWRNYGYTFGSGTRLTVV.